The subject of this entry is one T cell receptor beta chain. Its antigen remains unidentified. A single record per CDR3 protein comes from TCRdb applying MiXCR to the PCR reads. Of roughly 30,000 distinct CDR3 sequences in the sample, 45% to 65% were seen once. The V and J ends lost 5 bases and 3 bases respectively, with 6 bases between them. The length of the CDR3 is 11 residues. Germline CDR1 SGHNT, CDR2 YYREEE (reference sequence). The sample's time point: late sampling 161 to 241 days after vaccination in three convalescent patients. The sample originates from a study of vaccination and CD4 T cells after COVID-19. Study observations and caveats: Within convalescent individuals, 304 out of 307 vaccine-specific clones proved to be spike mono-reactive.

The clonotype comes from a human donor who had recovered from COVID-19. The specimen was CD4+ T cells from blood, collected about 7 months after SARS-CoV-2 vaccination. This sequence joins TRBV5-4 and TRBJ2-7; weak D call: TRBD1 (5 bases). For the CDR3, the DNA is TGTGCCAGCAGTCAGGGCTACGAGCAGTACTTC. This encodes CASSQGYEQYF.